What follows are 25 T cell receptor beta chains derived from one specimen sequenced in a study of CD8+ T cells in alopecia areata. Following extraction, RNA underwent reverse transcription to cDNA, which served as the sequencing template. Sequenced by immunoSEQ multiplex PCR; TCRdb stores in-frame clones only, minus some. The sample shows under 350,000 clones, roughly 50% of them seen only once. Treatment indicated: oral pan-JAK inhibitor, 5-10 mg twice daily. The sequences come from CD4+ T cells sorted from blood, collected at week 24, from a patient treated with tofacitinib. The receptors derive from a human donor with alopecia areata.

V and J are TRBV7-2 and TRBJ2-3; D gene uncertain. This CDR3 has 14 residues. The germline V and J ends were trimmed by 0 bases and 6 bases, with 10 bases remaining between them. Germline CDR1 is SGHTA and CDR2 is FQGNSA. CDR3: CASSLASLQDTQYF. Written as DNA, the CDR3 is TGTGCCAGCAGCTTAGCTTCCTTACAGGATACGCAGTATTTT.

The rearrangement uses TRBV5-1 and TRBJ1-2; tentatively, D is TRBD1 (6 bases). The CDR3 consists of 17 residues. Germline assignment: CDR1 SGHRS and CDR2 YFSETQ. The ends were cut back, 4 bases at V and 7 bases at J, with 26 bases in the middle. The DNA for the CDR3 is TGCGCCAGCAGCAATCAACCGGACAGAGCGAGGTTGAGTGGCTACACCTTC. Translating gives CASSNQPDRARLSGYTF. Drawing the rest from reference TRBV5-1 and TRBJ1-2, the complete variable domain is KAGVTQTPRYLIKTRGQQVTLSCSPISGHRSVSWYQQTPGQGLQFLFEYFSETQRNKGNFPGRFSGRQFSNSRSEMNVSTLELGDSALYLCASSNQPDRARLSGYTFGSGTRLTVV.

The rearrangement joins TRBV5-1 to TRBJ2-7; D is undetermined. The V end lost 4 bases, the J end lost 3 bases, and 2 bases lay between the germline ends. The CDR3 has 10 residues. CDR1 is SGHRS and CDR2 is YFSETQ in the germline V gene. For the CDR3, the DNA is TGCGCCAGCAGCATCTACGAGCAGTACTTC. Its translation: CASSIYEQYF.

This chain links TRBV30 with TRBJ2-5; D is unresolved. This CDR3 comprises 12 residues. V was clipped by 3 bases and J by 4 bases, with 9 bases between them. CDR1 and CDR2 (germline): GTSNPN, SVGIG (reference sequence). CDR3 DNA sequence: TGTGCCTGGAGCCCTACGAGAGAGACCCAGTACTTC. It specifies CAWSPTRETQYF. The full variable domain, completed using reference TRBV30 and TRBJ2-5, is SQTIHQWPATLVQPVGSPLSLECTVEGTSNPNLYWYRQAAGRGLQLLFYSVGIGQISSEVPQNLSASRPQDRQFILSSKKLLLSDSGFYLCAWSPTRETQYFGPGTRLLVL.

This clone has only a few counts. In the same sample, other DNA sequences code for this CDR3. V usage is TRBV6-5 and J usage is TRBJ2-5; D is unresolved. The V end lost 3 bases, the J end lost 5 bases, and 4 bases lay between the germline ends. The CDR3 loop spans 11 amino acids. Germline V gene sequence: CDR1 MNHEY, CDR2 SVGAGI. In nucleotides, the CDR3 is TGTGCCAGCAGTTATTCGGAGACCCAGTACTTC. Translation gives CASSYSETQYF.

The chain joins TRBV29-1 to TRBJ2-5; D is uncertain. This CDR3 comprises 12 residues. The V gene's germline CDR1 is SQVTM and CDR2 ANQGSEA. The V gene lost 4 bases and the J gene lost 2 bases, with 8 bases spanning the gap. CDR3 in DNA: TGCAGCGTTGTACGTCAGCAAGAGACCCAGTACTTC. Protein sequence: CSVVRQQETQYF.

The chain carries TRBV12-5 and TRBJ1-4; possibly TRBD1 for D (5 bases). From germline, CDR1 is LGHNT and CDR2 FRNRAP. The germline V and J ends were trimmed by 8 bases and 6 bases, with 10 bases remaining between them. The CDR3 is 12 residues long. The CDR3 region is CASTGEDEKLFF. The CDR3 region has the DNA TGTGCTAGTACAGGAGAGGATGAAAAACTGTTTTTT.

The V and J genes are TRBV30 and TRBJ1-2, with D possibly TRBD1 on 6 matching bases. In germline, CDR1 is GTSNPN, CDR2 SVGIG (reference sequence). V was shortened by 2 bases and J by 4 bases, with 11 bases between the two germline ends. The CDR3 is 13 amino acids. The CDR3 reads CAWSLQTGYGYTF. The CDR3 nucleotides are TGTGCCTGGAGTCTACAGACAGGCTATGGCTACACCTTC.

The chain uses TRBV30 and TRBJ1-2, with TRBD1 as a possible D gene (6 bases). Germline V lookup: CDR1 GTSNPN, CDR2 SVGIG (reference sequence). The CDR3 has 12 amino acids. Trimming removed 2 bases at V and 8 bases at J, with 12 bases between. The CDR3 DNA sequence: TGTGCCTGGAGTAAACAGGGAGGCGGCTACACCTTC. Its translation: CAWSKQGGGYTF.

This clone has just one count. The rearrangement links TRBV28 to TRBJ2-7; 7 bases line up with TRBD1. The V segment lost 6 bases and the J segment 10 bases; nucleotides outside the gene matches: 9. This CDR3 region has 12 residues. From germline, CDR1 is MDHEN and CDR2 SYDVKM. The CDR3 DNA reads as TGTGCCAGCAGATCCACAGGGGTGCCCCAGTACTTC. This encodes CASRSTGVPQYF.

There are a few counts of this clone. The V call is TRBV4-1, the J call TRBJ1-6; 7 bases map to TRBD1. The CDR3 extends over 17 amino acids. Germline V gene lookup returns CDR1 MGHRA and CDR2 YSYEKL. Trimming took 5 bases from V and 7 from J; bases not matched to a gene: 14. The CDR3 sequence is CASSSLLWGTVNSPLHF. The CDR3 DNA sequence: TGCGCCAGCAGCTCACTCCTCTGGGGGACAGTCAATTCACCCCTCCACTTT.

This clone appeared a few times. The chain employs TRBV30 and TRBJ2-3, with TRBD1 as a possible D gene (5 bases). V was pared by 4 bases and J by 0 bases, with 14 bases between. The CDR3 has 15 residues. Germline values: CDR1 GTSNPN, CDR2 SVGIG (reference sequence). The CDR3, as DNA: TGTGCCTGGAAACCGACAGCGATTAGCACAGATACGCAGTATTTT. Translated, it gives CAWKPTAISTDTQYF.

The rearrangement joins TRBV29-1 to TRBJ2-7; tentative D call: TRBD2 (6 bases). Germline V CDR1 and CDR2: SQVTM, ANQGSEA. The CDR3 is 11 amino acids. With 6 bases removed from V and 3 bases from J, the gap between germline ends came to 9 bases. The CDR3 sequence: CSVGEDYEQYF. Here the CDR3 DNA reads TGCAGCGTCGGGGAGGACTACGAGCAGTACTTC.

The chain couples TRBV18 to TRBJ2-5; no clear D. The CDR3 is 13 amino acids. Trimming took 2 bases from V and 3 from J, leaving 7 bases between them. Germline lookup yields CDR1 KGHSH and CDR2 LQKENI. Written as DNA, the CDR3 is TGTGCCAGCTCACCATTCACGGAAGAGACCCAGTACTTC. Translated, it gives CASSPFTEETQYF.

This clone showed up just a few times. Other DNA sequences in this sample translate to the same CDR3. The chain combines TRBV6-5 with TRBJ2-5; D ambiguous. CDR3 size: 11 residues. V was clipped by 0 bases and J by 7 bases, with 3 bases between them. Germline lookup yields CDR1 MNHEY and CDR2 SVGAGI. As DNA, the CDR3 is TGTGCCAGCAGTTACTCCGGGACCCAGTACTTC. It codes for CASSYSGTQYF.

The rearrangement uses TRBV4-1 and TRBJ2-1; no clear D. The V end was cut by 1 base, the J end by 5 bases, with 15 bases between. CDR1 is MGHRA, CDR2 YSYEKL, per germline. This CDR3 comprises 16 residues. CDR3 amino acids: CASSQVSGRNHNEQFF. CDR3 DNA sequence: TGCGCCAGCAGCCAAGTATCGGGCAGGAATCACAATGAGCAGTTCTTC.

The gene calls are TRBV6-5 and TRBJ2-1, with a weak D call TRBD1 (5 bases). The CDR3 is 14 amino acids. V was shortened by 5 bases and J by 6 bases, with 14 bases between the two germline ends. Germline V gene data show CDR1 as MNHEY and CDR2 as SVGAGI. This chain's CDR3 is CASSLRTQSNEQFF. The CDR3 coding sequence is TGTGCCAGCAGTCTCCGGACACAATCCAATGAGCAGTTCTTC.

A few counts support this clone. The chain has TRBV4-2 and TRBJ2-5, with 12 bases identical to TRBD1. V shed 1 base and J 4 bases; nucleotides not matched to a gene: 7. The germline V gene has CDR1 LGHNA and CDR2 YNFKEQ. The CDR3 loop spans 17 amino acids. CDR3 sequence reads: CASSQGMGQGAGETQYF. DNA of the CDR3: TGTGCCAGCAGCCAAGGGATGGGACAGGGGGCAGGAGAGACCCAGTACTTC.

On this clone: Additional DNA sequences in this sample encode the identical CDR3. V is TRBV20-1 and J is TRBJ2-5, with D unclear. The CDR3 is made up of 10 amino acids. From germline, CDR1 is DFQATT and CDR2 SNEGSKA (reference sequence). V lost 5 bases to trimming and J lost 5 bases, with 6 bases between them. CDR3: CSAPRETQYF. CDR3 nucleotides: TGCAGTGCTCCTCGTGAGACCCAGTACTTC.

The CDR3 nucleotides are TGTGCCAGCAGGGTAATCTACGAGCAGTACTTC. Protein product: CASRVIYEQYF. The chain uses TRBV11-1 and TRBJ2-7; D is unclear. The CDR3 extends over 11 amino acids. From germline, CDR1 is SGHAT and CDR2 FQDESV (reference sequence). The V end was cut by 6 bases, the J end by 3 bases, with 6 bases between.

V usage is TRBV7-9 and J usage is TRBJ2-6, with D possibly matching TRBD1 (6 bases). Trimming cost V 1 base and J 4 bases, with 17 bases left between them. From germline, CDR1 is SEHNR and CDR2 FQNEAQ (reference sequence). The CDR3 totals 18 residues. The CDR3 region is CASSLGTGPLRGANVLTF. The CDR3 DNA follows: TGTGCCAGCAGCTTAGGCACAGGGCCCCTACGAGGGGCCAACGTCCTGACTTTC.

V gene TRBV14 combines with J gene TRBJ1-4, with 10 bases matching TRBD1. V was pared by 3 bases and J by 0 bases, with 4 bases of the junction left unmatched. In germline, CDR1 is SGHDN, CDR2 FVKESK. CDR3 length: 17 residues. The CDR3 region has the DNA TGTGCCAGCAGCCAGTATGGACAGGGGGCAACTAATGAAAAACTGTTTTTT. It encodes CASSQYGQGATNEKLFF.

V usage is TRBV27 and J usage is TRBJ1-1; D is unresolved. V lost 0 bases, J lost 1 base, and 9 bases lay in between. The CDR3 covers 15 residues. The V gene's germline CDR1 is MNHEY and CDR2 SMNVEV (reference sequence). CDR3 sequence reads: CASSLSNTWNTEAFF. CDR3 DNA: TGTGCCAGCAGTTTATCGAACACTTGGAACACTGAAGCTTTCTTT.

The chain is built from TRBV30 and TRBJ1-3, with D tentatively TRBD1 (5 bases). Germline CDR1 is GTSNPN and CDR2 is SVGIG (reference sequence). This CDR3 region has 14 residues. V was clipped by 1 base and J by 6 bases, with 13 bases between them. DNA for the CDR3: TGTGCCTGGAGTGCCGGCAGGGCCGAAAACACCATATATTTT. Its protein is CAWSAGRAENTIYF.

V is TRBV11-2 and J is TRBJ2-3; D not resolved. CDR3 length: 14 amino acids. Germline V lookup: CDR1 SGHAT, CDR2 FQNNGV. V was clipped by 0 bases and J by 10 bases, with 14 bases between them. In DNA, the CDR3 is TGTGCCAGCAGCTTAGAGCGAGAGAGGATAGCGCAGTATTTT. Translating gives CASSLERERIAQYF.